This TCR beta chain is drawn from a study of graft-versus-host responses after intestinal transplantation. Study-wide background: The study gave all recipients anti-thymocyte globulin induction, then tacrolimus and steroids for 2 to 3 years. General observations from the study: Some patients had graft-donor T cell macrochimerism. In their allografts, the ratios of graft-versus-host to host-versus-graft T cell clones were high.

About this clone itself: Antigen unknown.

The method was immunoSEQ multiplex PCR; TCRdb's version includes in-frame clones alone and lacks a portion of them. The sample has roughly 89,000 clones, around nine tenths seen once. Germline V gene data show CDR1 as SGDLS and CDR2 as YYNGEE. This CDR3 has 18 residues. The sample in question was unstimulated CD4+ T cells sorted from spleen or lymph node cells, obtained before intestinal transplant. The rearrangement links TRBV9 to TRBJ2-5, with 10 bases aligning to TRBD2. With the DNA end fitting TRBJ2-7 better, the J assignment may be wrong. The origin of this receptor is a human donor who received an intestinal transplant. The CDR3 protein is CASSVATRTSGVYYEQYF. The DNA for the CDR3 is TGTGCCAGCAGCGTAGCTACACGGACTAGCGGAGTCTACTACGAGCAGTACTTC.